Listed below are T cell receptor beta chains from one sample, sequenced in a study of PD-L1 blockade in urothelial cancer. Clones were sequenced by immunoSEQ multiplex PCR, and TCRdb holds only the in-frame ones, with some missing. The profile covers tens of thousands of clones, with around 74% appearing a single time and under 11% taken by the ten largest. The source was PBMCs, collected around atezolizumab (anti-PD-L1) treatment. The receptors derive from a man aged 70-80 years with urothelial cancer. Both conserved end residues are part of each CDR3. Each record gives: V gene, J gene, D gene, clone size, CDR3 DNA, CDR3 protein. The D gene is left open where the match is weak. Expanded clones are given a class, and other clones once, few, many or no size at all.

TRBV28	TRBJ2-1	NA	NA	TGTGCCAGCAGTTCTCTTGCAGGGAATAACAATGAGCAGTTCTTC	CASSSLAGNNNEQFF
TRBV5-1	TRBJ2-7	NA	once	TGCGCCAGCATCATAACCGGGACATCTTACTACGAGCAGTACTTC	CASIITGTSYYEQYF
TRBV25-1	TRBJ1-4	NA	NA	TGTGCCAGCAGTGAAGATGCAGGGGTTAGAGAAAAACTGTTTTTT	CASSEDAGVREKLFF
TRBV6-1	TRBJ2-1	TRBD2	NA	TGTGCCAGCAGTCTGAGCGGGAGCTACAATGAGCAGTTCTTC	CASSLSGSYNEQFF
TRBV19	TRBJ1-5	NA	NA	TGTGCCAGTAGTCCGCGACAGCGTAATCAGCCCCAGCATTTT	CASSPRQRNQPQHF
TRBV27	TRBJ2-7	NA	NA	TGTGCCAGCGCTCAATCAAGGAGCTCCTACGAGCAGTACTTC	CASAQSRSSYEQYF
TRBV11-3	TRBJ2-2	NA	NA	TGTGCCAGCAGCCGAGGAGGAGGTCTAAGCGGGGAGCTGTTTTTT	CASSRGGGLSGELFF
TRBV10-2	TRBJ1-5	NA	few	TGCGCCAGCAGAGGACTAGGCAATCAGCCCCAGCATTTT	CASRGLGNQPQHF
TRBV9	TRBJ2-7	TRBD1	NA	TGTGCCAGCAGCGTGGGACAGACCTCCTACGAGCAGTACTTC	CASSVGQTSYEQYF
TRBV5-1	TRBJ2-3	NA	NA	TGCGCCAGCAGCCTGGGACTTAGCACAGATACGCAGTATTTT	CASSLGLSTDTQYF
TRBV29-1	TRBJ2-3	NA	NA	TGCAGCGTTGGGGGGGGGCAAGATACGCAGTATTTT	CSVGGGQDTQYF
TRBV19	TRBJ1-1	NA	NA	TGTGCCAGTAGTACACCCTCGGACAGAAGACAGAACACTGAAGCTTTCTTT	CASSTPSDRRQNTEAFF
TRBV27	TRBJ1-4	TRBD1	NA	TGTGCCAGCAGTCAGGGGGCCCCCAATGAAAAACTGTTTTTT	CASSQGAPNEKLFF
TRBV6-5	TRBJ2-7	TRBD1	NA	TGTGCCAGCAGTTACGGACAGGGTGGCGACGAGCAGTACTTC	CASSYGQGGDEQYF
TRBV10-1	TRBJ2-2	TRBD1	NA	TGCGCCAGCAGTGACCGGGACAGGGGGCGAGCCGGGGAGCTGTTTTTT	CASSDRDRGRAGELFF
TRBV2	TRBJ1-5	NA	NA	TGTGCCAGCAAGAAAGAAAGCTATAGCAATCAGCCCCAGCATTTT	CASKKESYSNQPQHF
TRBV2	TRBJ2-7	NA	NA	TGTGCCAGCAGACCAAGTCGAGGTTCCGAGCAGTACTTC	CASRPSRGSEQYF
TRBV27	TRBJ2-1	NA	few	TGTGCCAGCAGTTCAGGGCCCCTCGGTTCTTTCTACAATGAGCAGTTCTTC	CASSSGPLGSFYNEQFF
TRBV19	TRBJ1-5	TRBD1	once	TGTGCCAGTAGTATCGCAGGGGGCGGCAGGCAGCCCCAGCATTTT	CASSIAGGGRQPQHF
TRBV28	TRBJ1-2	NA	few	TGTGCCAGCAGTGTTAAACCTCAGGGGAGAGGCTACACCTTC	CASSVKPQGRGYTF
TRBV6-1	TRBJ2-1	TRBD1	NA	TGTGCCAGCAGTGGAAGGGGCCCGGGACAGGGGATGCAGTTCTTC	CASSGRGPGQGMQFF
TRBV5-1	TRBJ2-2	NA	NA	TGCGCCAGCAAGGGCAGGGAAGACACCGGGGAGCTGTTTTTT	CASKGREDTGELFF
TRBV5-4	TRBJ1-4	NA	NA	TGTGCCAGCAGCTTGGATAGGGAGTCTGAAAAACTGTTTTTT	CASSLDRESEKLFF
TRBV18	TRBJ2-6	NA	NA	TGTGCCAGCTCACCCCTGCCCAGTAATGTGCCCAACGTCCTGACTTTC	CASSPLPSNVPNVLTF
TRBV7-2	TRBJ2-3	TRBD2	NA	TGTGCCAGCAGCTTTGGACGGGAGGGCCGAAATACGCAGTATTTT	CASSFGREGRNTQYF
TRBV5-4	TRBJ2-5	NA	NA	TGTGCCAGCAGCTTAGGTCGACAGTTCCAAGAGACCCAGTACTTC	CASSLGRQFQETQYF
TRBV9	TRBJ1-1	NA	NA	TGTGCCAGCAGCGTAGGGAGCAGATTGAACACTGAAGCTTTCTTT	CASSVGSRLNTEAFF
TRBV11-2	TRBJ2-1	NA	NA	TGTGCCAGCAGCTTAGGCGGCAGGGCAAATGAGCAGTTCTTC	CASSLGGRANEQFF